This T cell receptor beta chain was retrieved from a study of blood T cell repertoires in COVID-19. Recruits, aged roughly 18 to 90 years, lived in 25 or so US areas. Germline CDR1 reads SGDLS; CDR2 reads YYNGEE. The CDR3 contains 18 residues. The V segment lost 4 bases and the J segment 1 base; nucleotides outside the gene matches: 15. Assay: immunoSEQ multiplex PCR; the TCRdb copy retains only in-frame clones and omits some. The sample has over 200,000 clones, 80% to 90% seen once. The sample comprised PBMCs or T cells enriched from blood (not recorded which). The origin of this receptor is a woman in her twenties or thirties who had been exposed to COVID-19. V gene TRBV9 combines with J gene TRBJ2-3; 7 positions agree with TRBD2. CDR3 DNA sequence: TGTGCCAGCAGCTCGGAGCTAGGAGCGGGATTCCGCACAGATACGCAGTATTTT. It specifies CASSSELGAGFRTDTQYF. The full variable domain, its missing parts supplied by reference TRBV9 and TRBJ2-3, is DSGVTQTPKHLITATGQRVTLRCSPRSGDLSVYWYQQSLDQGLQFLIQYYNGEERAKGNILERFSAQQFPDLHSELNLSSLELGDSALYFCASSSELGAGFRTDTQYFGPGTRLTVL.